The 23 T cell receptor beta chains given below trace back to one sample, sequenced in a study of T cell responses to AZD1222 COVID-19 vaccine. This table comes from immunoSEQ multiplex PCR, and its TCRdb copy is limited to in-frame clones, with some not included. The sample has about 120,000 clones; approximately 90% are singletons. Sequences were derived from peripheral blood, sampled 28 days after the second AZD1222 dose. These receptors came from an adult who received the AZD1222 COVID-19 vaccine.

V gene TRBV4-1 combines with J gene TRBJ2-5; D gene ambiguous. The CDR3 length is 13 residues. Trimming took off 2 bases at V and 5 bases at J, with 9 bases between the two ends. Germline CDR1 and CDR2: MGHRA and YSYEKL. CDR3 residues: CASSQTVGETQYF. The CDR3 bases are TGCGCCAGCAGCCAAACGGTTGGGGAGACCCAGTACTTC.

V gene TRBV6-1 combines with J gene TRBJ1-3, with 9 nucleotides matching TRBD1. CDR1 is MNHNS and CDR2 is SASEGT in the germline V gene. V lost 3 bases, J lost 4 bases, and 4 bases stayed unmatched. The CDR3 sequence is 15 residues long. CDR3 in amino acids: CASSEGQGDGNTIYF. In nucleotides, the CDR3 is TGTGCCAGCAGTGAGGGACAGGGTGACGGAAACACCATATATTTT.

This chain uses TRBV7-9 with TRBJ2-5, with 7 bases identical to TRBD1. The CDR3 has 15 amino acids. V dropped 5 bases and J dropped 0; count of bases not matched to a gene: 6. Germline V gene lookup returns CDR1 SEHNR and CDR2 FQNEAQ (reference sequence). CDR3 residues: CASSTPTGYQETQYF. The CDR3 DNA reads as TGTGCCAGCAGCACTCCGACAGGGTACCAAGAGACCCAGTACTTC.

This chain links TRBV18 with TRBJ2-5, with no clear D. The V end was cut by 3 bases, the J end by 7 bases, with 21 bases between. This CDR3 spans 16 amino acids. The germline V gene has CDR1 KGHSH and CDR2 LQKENI. Here the CDR3 reads CASSPPTSSNPSTQYF. As DNA, the CDR3 is TGTGCCAGCTCACCCCCTACCTCGTCGAACCCGTCGACCCAGTACTTC.

The V gene is TRBV15, the J gene TRBJ1-5; D remains unclear. This CDR3 has 14 amino acids. The germline V gene encodes CDR1 LNHNV and CDR2 YYDKDF (reference sequence). With 0 bases removed from V and 6 bases from J, the gap between germline ends came to 9 bases. The CDR3 protein is CATSREGGGQPQHF. The CDR3 DNA reads TGTGCCACCAGCAGAGAGGGAGGTGGTCAGCCCCAGCATTTT.

The chain joins TRBV13 to TRBJ1-2; no clear D. Germline V lookup: CDR1 PRHDT, CDR2 FYEKMQ (reference sequence). V was trimmed by 2 bases and J by 4 bases, leaving 8 bases between them. The CDR3 has 13 residues. This chain's CDR3 is CASSLNGPYGYTF. Here the CDR3 DNA reads TGTGCCAGCAGCTTAAACGGCCCCTATGGCTACACCTTC.

This clone has just a few counts. Other DNA sequences in this specimen translate into the identical CDR3. The gene calls are TRBV7-3 and TRBJ1-1; D is undetermined. This CDR3 has 13 residues. V lost 0 bases to trimming and J lost 1 base, with 3 bases between them. From germline, CDR1 is SGHTA and CDR2 FQGTGA. The CDR3 region is CASSLTGNTEAFF. CDR3 sequence (DNA): TGTGCCAGCAGCTTAACGGGGAACACTGAAGCTTTCTTT.

This clone was seen just once. The chain recombines TRBV28 with TRBJ1-6, with D possibly being TRBD1 (6 bases). The CDR3 has 13 residues. V was trimmed by 6 bases and J by 9 bases, leaving 12 bases between them. Germline V gene sequence: CDR1 MDHEN, CDR2 SYDVKM. The CDR3 loop is CASSPGQTSPLHF. The DNA of the CDR3 is TGTGCCAGCAGCCCAGGACAGACTTCACCCCTCCACTTT.

This clone has a single count. The V call is TRBV29-1, the J call TRBJ1-2, with TRBD1 matching 7 bases. Germline CDR1 SQVTM, CDR2 ANQGSEA. The V gene end was trimmed by 7 bases and the J gene end by 4 bases; junction bases not matched to a gene: 9. CDR3 length: 13 residues. As DNA, the CDR3 is TGCAGCGCCAAGGACAACAGGGGCTATGGCTACACCTTC. Translating it yields CSAKDNRGYGYTF.

The gene calls are TRBV20-1 and TRBJ2-7; 9 bases are shared with TRBD1. The germline V gene encodes CDR1 DFQATT and CDR2 SNEGSKA (reference sequence). V was pared by 3 bases and J by 1 base, with 10 bases of the junction left unmatched. CDR3 length: 16 amino acids. The chain's CDR3 is CSASWASGQGSYEQYF. The CDR3 DNA is TGCAGTGCTAGTTGGGCGAGTGGACAGGGGTCCTACGAGCAGTACTTC.

V is TRBV6-2 or TRBV6-3 and J is TRBJ1-5; 10 nucleotides align to TRBD1. This CDR3 is built from 18 residues. Germline CDR1 reads MNHEY; CDR2 reads SVGEGT. V dropped 4 bases and J dropped 2; count of bases not matched to a gene: 11. The CDR3 DNA sequence: TGTGCCAGCAGTTCGACAGGGGGCGTGGGAATAGGCAATCAGCCCCAGCATTTT. It is translated as CASSSTGGVGIGNQPQHF.

This clone was counted only a few times. The chain uses TRBV28 and TRBJ1-6; 7 bases map to TRBD1. CDR1 and CDR2 from the germline V gene are MDHEN and SYDVKM. The length of the CDR3 is 18 residues. Trimming removed 5 bases from V and 9 bases from J; junction bases left unmatched: 19. CDR3 loop: CASSPSTGLGSIASPLHF. In DNA form, the CDR3 reads TGTGCCAGCAGTCCGTCGACAGGGTTAGGCTCTATTGCTTCACCCCTCCACTTT.

V is TRBV14 and J is TRBJ1-2; D uncertain. The germline V and J ends were trimmed by 0 bases and 1 base, with 0 bases remaining between them. The CDR3 sequence is 12 residues long. From germline, CDR1 is SGHDN and CDR2 FVKESK. The CDR3, as DNA: TGTGCCAGCAGCCAAGATAACTATGGCTACACCTTC. Translating gives CASSQDNYGYTF.

J is TRBJ1-1 and V is TRBV29-1; D unclear. The CDR3 is made up of 14 amino acids. The germline V and J ends were trimmed by 0 bases and 0 bases, with 8 bases remaining between them. Germline V lookup: CDR1 SQVTM, CDR2 ANQGSEA. The DNA for the CDR3 is TGCAGCGTTGAAGACCCGGGGATGAACACTGAAGCTTTCTTT. Residues: CSVEDPGMNTEAFF.

The chain is built from TRBV5-6 and TRBJ1-5; no clear D. The germline CDR1 and CDR2 sequences are SGHDT and YYEEEE. The CDR3 covers 16 residues. V shed 4 bases and J shed 1 base, with 15 bases lying between them. The CDR3 is CASSHGMELSNQPQHF. The CDR3 DNA sequence: TGTGCCAGCAGCCACGGGATGGAACTCAGCAATCAGCCCCAGCATTTT.

This chain links TRBV4-3 with TRBJ2-6, with D uncertain. Germline V gives CDR1 LGHNA, CDR2 YSLEER. V gave up 5 bases and J gave up 1 base, with 12 bases separating them. The CDR3 is 16 amino acids. The CDR3 spells CASSNAVVSGANVLTF. As DNA, the CDR3 is TGCGCCAGCAGCAATGCGGTAGTGTCTGGGGCCAACGTCCTGACTTTC.

The chain carries TRBV13 and TRBJ1-6; the D gene is possibly TRBD1 (6 bases). The ends were cut back, 5 bases at V and 12 bases at J, with 17 bases in the middle. This CDR3 is built from 14 residues. The V gene's germline CDR1 is PRHDT and CDR2 FYEKMQ (reference sequence). The CDR3 here is CASSVGGWREPLHF. In DNA, the CDR3 is TGTGCCAGCAGCGTCGGGGGCTGGCGGGAACCCCTCCACTTT.

This rearrangement joins TRBV3-1 (or the pseudogene TRBV3-2) to TRBJ1-1; 8 bases are a match to TRBD1. Germline V gene data show CDR1 as LGHDT and CDR2 as YNNKEL (reference sequence). This CDR3 contains 13 residues. V was pared by 3 bases and J by 14 bases, with 11 bases of the junction left unmatched. CDR3: CASSQTIRDRSFF. The CDR3 region has the DNA TGTGCCAGCAGCCAGACAATCCGGGACAGGTCGTTCTTT.

As to this clone: This sample includes further DNA sequences coding for the same CDR3. V usage is TRBV3-1 (or the pseudogene TRBV3-2) and J usage is TRBJ1-5; TRBD1 is a possible D gene (5 bases). The CDR3 runs to 13 residues. Trimming pared 0 bases from V and 7 bases from J, leaving 7 bases between. CDR1 is LGHDT, CDR2 YNNKEL, per germline (reference sequence). CDR3 bases: TGTGCCAGCAGCCAAGAGGGGGGGCAGCCCCAGCATTTT. It codes for CASSQEGGQPQHF.

V gene TRBV6-1 combines with J gene TRBJ2-3; 10 bases are a match to TRBD2. Germline CDR1 is MNHNS and CDR2 is SASEGT. This CDR3 has 16 amino acids. Unmatched junction bases numbered 10, after V lost 4 bases and J lost 6 bases. As DNA, the CDR3 is TGTGCCAGCAGTGCAGGGTCGGGTAGCGGGGGGGATACGCAGTATTTT. Translating it yields CASSAGSGSGGDTQYF.

The chain combines TRBV24-1 with TRBJ2-3; D possibly corresponds to TRBD1 (6 bases). V was clipped by 3 bases and J by 5 bases, with 8 bases between them. The germline V gene has CDR1 KGHDR and CDR2 SFDVKD. This CDR3 has 13 amino acids. DNA for the CDR3: TGTGCCACCAGTGATCCCAGGGGAGATACGCAGTATTTT. It codes for CATSDPRGDTQYF.

This clone was counted between two and nine times. At one of its ends the junction is not consistent with the germline gene, which may arise from a read error. CDR3 region: CASSPQTGNNYGYTF. CDR3 nucleotide sequence: TGTGCCAGCTCCCCACAAACAGGGAACAACTATGGCTACACCTTC. This chain links TRBV18 with TRBJ1-2; D might be TRBD1 (6 bases). Germline CDR1 reads KGHSH; CDR2 reads LQKENI. This CDR3 contains 15 residues.

This clone was found once. The chain employs TRBV7-3 and TRBJ2-5; D possibly corresponds to TRBD1 (7 bases). This CDR3 region has 14 residues. Trimming left V 0 bases short and J 5 bases short, with 10 bases between. Germline V gene data show CDR1 as SGHTA and CDR2 as FQGTGA. As DNA, the CDR3 is TGTGCCAGCAGCTTAACGCGGGACAGTGAGACCCAGTACTTC. Its translation is CASSLTRDSETQYF.